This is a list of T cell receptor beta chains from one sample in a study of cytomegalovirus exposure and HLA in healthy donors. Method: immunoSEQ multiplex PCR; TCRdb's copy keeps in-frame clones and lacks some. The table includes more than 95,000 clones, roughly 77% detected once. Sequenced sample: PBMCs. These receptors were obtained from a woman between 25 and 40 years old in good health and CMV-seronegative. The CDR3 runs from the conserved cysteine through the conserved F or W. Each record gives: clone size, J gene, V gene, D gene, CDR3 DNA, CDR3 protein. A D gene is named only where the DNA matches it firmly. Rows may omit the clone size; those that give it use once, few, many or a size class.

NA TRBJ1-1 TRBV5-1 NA TGCGCCAGCAGCTTCCTGCCAGAGAACACTGAAGCTTTCTTT CASSFLPENTEAFF
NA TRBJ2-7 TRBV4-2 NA TGTGCCAGCAGCCAAGAGGGGTGGGAGCCCTTCCTCGAGCAGTACTTC CASSQEGWEPFLEQYF
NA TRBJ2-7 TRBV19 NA TGTGCCAGTAGTATAGGGGCGGGGCGAATCTACGAGCAGTACTTC CASSIGAGRIYEQYF
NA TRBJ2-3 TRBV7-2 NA TGTGCCAGCAGCTTATACAGGAATCAAGATACGCAGTATTTT CASSLYRNQDTQYF
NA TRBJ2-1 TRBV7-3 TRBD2 TGTGCCAGCAGCAAAGCGGGGGGCAGGGGCCCCTACAATGAGCAGTTCTTC CASSKAGGRGPYNEQFF
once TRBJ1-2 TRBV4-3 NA TGCGCCAGCAGCCCCCCTGGGGCGAGTAATGGCTACACCTTC CASSPPGASNGYTF
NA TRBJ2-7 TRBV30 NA TGTGCCGGGAGGACAGCCTACGAGCAGTACTTC CAGRTAYEQYF
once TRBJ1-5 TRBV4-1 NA TGCGCCAGCAGCCAACGGTGGTTGTTTAGCAATCAGCCCCAGCATTTT CASSQRWLFSNQPQHF
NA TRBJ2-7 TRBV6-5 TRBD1 TGTGCCAGCAGAAGGAGGACAGGGGAACCCTACGAGCAGTACTTC CASRRRTGEPYEQYF
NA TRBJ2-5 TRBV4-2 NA TGTGCCAGCAGCCAAGCTAATGGTGAGACCCAGTACTTC CASSQANGETQYF
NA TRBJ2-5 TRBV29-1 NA TGCAGCGTTGGGGACTTGGAGAAGTACTTC CSVGDLEKYF
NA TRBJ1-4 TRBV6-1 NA TGTGCCAGTCGACCGCTCCATGGGGGGAATGAAAAACTGTTTTTT CASRPLHGGNEKLFF
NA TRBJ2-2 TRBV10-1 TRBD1 TGCGCCAGTCAGGGACAGGGGAACGGGGAGCTGTTTTTT CASQGQGNGELFF
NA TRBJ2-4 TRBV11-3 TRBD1 TGTGCCAGCAGCTTACTCAGGGGGAACATTCAGTACTTC CASSLLRGNIQYF
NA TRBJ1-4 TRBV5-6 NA TGTGCCAGCAGCCTCTACCCCGCCCCGGTTGGAACTAATGAAAAACTGTTTTTT CASSLYPAPVGTNEKLFF
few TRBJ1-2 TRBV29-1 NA TGCAGCGTTGGGCGGCCGGATGGCTACACCTTC CSVGRPDGYTF
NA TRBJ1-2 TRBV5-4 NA TGTGCCAGCAGCTTGTACGGGGTGGACTATGGCTACACCTTC CASSLYGVDYGYTF
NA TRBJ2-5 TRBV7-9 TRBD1 TGTGCCAGCAGGTTACCGGGACAGGGGGCCCAAGAGACCCAGTACTTC CASRLPGQGAQETQYF
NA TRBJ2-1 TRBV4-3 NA TGCGCCAGCAGCCAAGGACCCCGGGGGCAGTTCTTC CASSQGPRGQFF
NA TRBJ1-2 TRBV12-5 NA TGTGCTAGTGGTCCCCTGGTTCCGGGACTCAACAGCGGCTACACCTTC CASGPLVPGLNSGYTF
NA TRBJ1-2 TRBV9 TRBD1 TGTGCCAGCAGCCCCGGGACAGGGACAGGCTACACCTTC CASSPGTGTGYTF
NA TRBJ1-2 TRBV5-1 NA TGCGCCAGCACGACAGGACTGAATAACTATGGCTACACCTTC CASTTGLNNYGYTF
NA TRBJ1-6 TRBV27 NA TGTGCCAGCAGTCCACTTTTCTTGGAAAGCAGGGGTAGAGATAATTCACCCCTCCACTTT CASSPLFLESRGRDNSPLHF
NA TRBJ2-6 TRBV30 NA TGTGCCCAGCACCTTTCCTCAGGGGCTGGGGCCAACGTCCTGACTTTC CAQHLSSGAGANVLTF
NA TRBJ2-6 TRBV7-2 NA TGTGCCAGCAGCACAACTACTGGGGCCAACGTCCTGACTTTC CASSTTTGANVLTF
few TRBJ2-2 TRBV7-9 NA TGTGCCAGCAGCTTAACTCCGGAATTGCGGGTCGGGGAGCTGTTTTTT CASSLTPELRVGELFF
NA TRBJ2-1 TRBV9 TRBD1 TGTGCCAGCAGGTTGACAGGGGACAATGAGCAGTTCTTC CASRLTGDNEQFF
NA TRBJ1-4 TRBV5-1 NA TGCGCCAGCAGCCGCTTTATAGCGGAAAAACTGTTTTTT CASSRFIAEKLFF
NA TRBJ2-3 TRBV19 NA TGTGCCAGTAGTATAGCTAGACGGGGCACAGATACGCAGTATTTT CASSIARRGTDTQYF
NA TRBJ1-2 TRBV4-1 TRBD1 TGCGCCAGCAGCCAAACCTCGGACAGGCCCCCCTATGGCTACACCTTC CASSQTSDRPPYGYTF
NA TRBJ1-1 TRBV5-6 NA TGTGCCAGCAGCCTCCGCGGGGGTCACACTGAAGCTTTCTTT CASSLRGGHTEAFF
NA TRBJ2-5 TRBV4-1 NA TGCGCCAGCAGCCGCGTGCCGGGCGGGGGCCACCAAGAGACCCAGTACTTC CASSRVPGGGHQETQYF
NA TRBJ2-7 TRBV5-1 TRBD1 TGCGCCAGCAGCTTCGGGACAGAAGCCTACGAGCAGTACTTC CASSFGTEAYEQYF
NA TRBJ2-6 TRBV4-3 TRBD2 TGCGCCAGCAGCCACCTCGGGACTAGCGGCTCTGGGGCCAACGTCCTGACTTTC CASSHLGTSGSGANVLTF
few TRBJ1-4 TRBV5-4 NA TGTGCCAGCAGCTTCCAGGGGTTCACTGAAAAACTGTTTTTT CASSFQGFTEKLFF
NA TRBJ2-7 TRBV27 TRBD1 TGTGCCAGCAGTTTCCGGGACAGGGGCTCCTACGAGCAGTACTTC CASSFRDRGSYEQYF
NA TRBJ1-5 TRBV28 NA TGTGCCAGCAGTTTTGGGGGGGGCCAGAATCAGCCCCAGCATTTT CASSFGGGQNQPQHF
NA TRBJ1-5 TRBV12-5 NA TGTGCTAGTGGTTTGACAGGGAACCAGCCCCAGCATTTT CASGLTGNQPQHF
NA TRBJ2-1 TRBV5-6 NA TGTGCCAGCAGCCAAGGACAGATAGGAGAGCAGTTCTTC CASSQGQIGEQFF
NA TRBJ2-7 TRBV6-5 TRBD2 TGTGCCAGCAGCCCCGGGACTAGCGGCTACGAGCAGTACTTC CASSPGTSGYEQYF
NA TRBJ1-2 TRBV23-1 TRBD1 TGCGCCAGCAGTCCTTGCATAGACAGGGAAGGCGGCTACACCTTC CASSPCIDREGGYTF
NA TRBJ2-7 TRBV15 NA TGTGCCACCAGCAGAGATCGTAGCGGCCACTACGAGCAGTACTTC CATSRDRSGHYEQYF
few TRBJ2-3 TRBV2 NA TGTGCCAGTAGAGAAGGGTCGGCAGATACGCAGTATTTT CASREGSADTQYF
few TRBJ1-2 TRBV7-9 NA TGTGCCAGCAGCTTGGACTTCTATGGCTACACCTTC CASSLDFYGYTF